The 8 T cell receptor beta chains listed next were all sequenced from one sample in a study of blood T cell repertoires in COVID-19. Profiling relied on immunoSEQ multiplex PCR, and the TCRdb table lists in-frame clones only, not all of them. The sample shows about 200,000 clones, roughly four fifths of them seen only once. The material sequenced was peripheral blood. The receptors shown here come from a human donor with acute or convalescent COVID-19. The donor label of this sample is uncertain.

This chain links TRBV24-1 with TRBJ2-2; D not certain. Trimming cost V 4 bases and J 6 bases, with 11 bases left between them. This CDR3 contains 14 residues. The germline CDR1 and CDR2 sequences are KGHDR and SFDVKD. In DNA form, the CDR3 reads TGTGCCACCAGTGACTGGGCCGCCGCCGGGGAGCTGTTTTTT. Encoded protein: CATSDWAAAGELFF.

Comments on this clone: At the DNA level, this CDR3 is encoded by other sequences in the same sample as well. The chain is built from TRBV18 and TRBJ2-5, with 7 bases aligning to TRBD2. The germline CDR1 and CDR2 sequences are KGHSH and LQKENI. The CDR3 runs to 13 residues. V dropped 3 bases and J dropped 2; count of bases not matched to a gene: 0. CDR3 residues: CASSPGGQETQYF. The DNA for the CDR3 is TGTGCCAGCTCACCGGGGGGGCAAGAGACCCAGTACTTC.

The chain links TRBV5-5 to TRBJ2-7; 7 nucleotides match TRBD1. Unmatched junction bases numbered 14, after V lost 4 bases and J lost 7 bases. The CDR3 consists of 15 residues. Germline V gene data show CDR1 as SGHKS and CDR2 as YYEKEE (reference sequence). The CDR3 coding sequence is TGTGCCAGCAGCCCCGGGACAGAGGCAGTGAGGGAGCAGTACTTC. Amino acid sequence: CASSPGTEAVREQYF.

The chain couples TRBV5-4 to TRBJ2-4, with D perhaps TRBD1 (5 bases). Per germline, CDR1 SGHNT and CDR2 YYREEE (reference sequence). The CDR3 spans 15 residues. The V and J ends lost 0 bases and 8 bases respectively, with 15 bases between them. Here the CDR3 reads CASSLGGRAIDIQYF. CDR3 DNA sequence: TGTGCCAGCAGCTTGGGGGGCAGGGCTATAGACATTCAGTACTTC.

This chain joins TRBV5-4 and TRBJ2-2, with unresolved D. Germline-derived CDR1 and CDR2 are SGHNT and YYREEE (reference sequence). CDR3 length: 15 amino acids. V dropped 0 bases and J dropped 1 base, with 7 bases sitting between them. This chain's CDR3 is CASSLAGWNTGELFF. CDR3 sequence (DNA): TGTGCCAGCAGCTTGGCCGGGTGGAACACCGGGGAGCTGTTTTTT.

The chain joins TRBV28 to TRBJ2-4; 10 positions agree with TRBD2. Trimming at V came to 3 bases and at J to 14 bases, leaving 19 bases not matched to a gene. Germline CDR1 reads MDHEN; CDR2 reads SYDVKM. The CDR3 has 17 amino acids. The CDR3 DNA follows: TGTGCCAGCAGTTTGTCTAGCGGGAGCGCCGCAAGGTTGGACAAGTACTTC. Its protein product is CASSLSSGSAARLDKYF. The variable domain in full, completed from reference TRBV28 and TRBJ2-4, reads DVKVTQSSRYLVKRTGEKVFLECVQDMDHENMFWYRQDPGLGLRLIYFSYDVKMKEKGDIPEGYSVSREKKERFSLILESASTNQTSMYLCASSLSSGSAARLDKYFGAGTRLSVL.

This clone was recorded many times. This sequence joins TRBV2 and TRBJ2-2; TRBD1 might be the D (5 bases). CDR1 SNHLY and CDR2 FYNNEI come from the germline V gene. Trimming removed 2 bases at V and 4 bases at J, with 11 bases between. The CDR3 consists of 15 residues. CDR3 sequence: CASSELGRVTGELFF. Written as DNA, the CDR3 is TGTGCCAGCAGTGAATTGGGCAGGGTCACCGGGGAGCTGTTTTTT.

The chain joins TRBV4-2 to TRBJ2-7; 7 bases agree with TRBD1. J was trimmed by 2 bases and V by 3 bases; bases with no gene match: 7. This CDR3 region has 15 residues. In germline, CDR1 is LGHNA, CDR2 YNFKEQ. DNA for the CDR3: TGTGCCAGCAGCCAGGCCCTTGGACAGGCCTACGAGCAGTACTTC. Protein product: CASSQALGQAYEQYF.